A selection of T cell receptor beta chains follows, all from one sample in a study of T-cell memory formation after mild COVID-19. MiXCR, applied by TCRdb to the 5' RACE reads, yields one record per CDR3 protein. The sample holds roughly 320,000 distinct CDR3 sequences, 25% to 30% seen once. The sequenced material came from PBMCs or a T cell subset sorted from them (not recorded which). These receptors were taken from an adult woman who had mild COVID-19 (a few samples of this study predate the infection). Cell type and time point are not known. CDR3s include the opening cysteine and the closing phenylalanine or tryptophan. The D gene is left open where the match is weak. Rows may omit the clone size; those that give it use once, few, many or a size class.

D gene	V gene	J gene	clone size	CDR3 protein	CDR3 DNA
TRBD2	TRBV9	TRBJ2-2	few	CASSHNRAAGGTGELFF	TGTGCCAGCAGTCACAACAGGGCAGCGGGGGGCACCGGGGAGCTGTTTTTT
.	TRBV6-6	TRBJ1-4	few	CASSYSAATNEKLFF	TGTGCCAGCAGTTACTCGGCAGCAACTAATGAAAAACTGTTTTTT
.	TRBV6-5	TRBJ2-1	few	CASSFGDARASYNEQFF	TGTGCCAGCAGTTTTGGAGATGCCAGGGCCTCCTACAATGAGCAGTTCTTC
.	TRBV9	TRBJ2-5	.	CASSVEGQETQYF	TGTGCCAGCAGCGTAGAAGGTCAAGAGACCCAGTACTTC
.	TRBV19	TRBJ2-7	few	CASSWGRLGSGYEQYF	TGTGCCAGTAGCTGGGGTCGGCTGGGTTCGGGCTACGAGCAGTACTTC
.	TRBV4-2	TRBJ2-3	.	CASGSGPDTQYF	TGTGCCAGCGGGTCGGGGCCAGATACGCAGTATTTT
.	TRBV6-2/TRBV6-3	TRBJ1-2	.	CASSSDRTLYGYTF	TGTGCCAGCAGTAGCGACAGAACCCTCTATGGCTACACCTTC
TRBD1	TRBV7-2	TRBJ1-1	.	CASSLGTGINTEAFF	TGTGCCAGCAGCTTAGGGACAGGAATAAACACTGAAGCTTTCTTT
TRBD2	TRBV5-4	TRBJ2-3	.	CASSLSAGGRTDTQYF	TGTGCCAGCAGCTTGTCAGCGGGGGGACGAACAGATACGCAGTATTTT
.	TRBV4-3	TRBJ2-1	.	CASSQDYAGGEQFF	TGCGCCAGCAGCCAAGATTACGCTGGGGGGGAGCAGTTCTTC
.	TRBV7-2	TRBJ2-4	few	CASSLYWEIGENIQYF	TGTGCCAGCAGCTTATATTGGGAGATCGGTGAGAACATTCAGTACTTC
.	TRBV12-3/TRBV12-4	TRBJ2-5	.	CASSFTGTGWDQETQYF	TGTGCCAGCTCGTTTACGGGGACTGGTTGGGACCAAGAGACCCAGTACTTC
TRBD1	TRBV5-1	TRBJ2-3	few	CASSLVGQGADTQYF	TGCGCCAGCAGCTTGGTAGGACAGGGGGCAGATACGCAGTATTTT
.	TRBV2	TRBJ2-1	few	CASSEAGSPYNEQFF	TGTGCCAGCAGTGAGGCGGGCAGTCCTTACAATGAGCAGTTCTTC
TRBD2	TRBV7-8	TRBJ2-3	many	CASSPGGLAGGTDTQYF	TGTGCCAGCAGCCCAGGGGGACTAGCGGGAGGAACAGATACGCAGTATTTT
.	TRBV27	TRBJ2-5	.	CASSLSRAETQYF	TGTGCCAGCAGTTTATCCAGGGCGGAGACCCAGTACTTC
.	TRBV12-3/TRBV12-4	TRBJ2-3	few	CASRAASVYTDTQYF	TGTGCCAGCAGAGCAGCGAGCGTCTACACAGATACGCAGTATTTT
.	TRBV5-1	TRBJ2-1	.	CASREAGNEQFF	TGCGCCAGCAGGGAAGCGGGTAATGAGCAGTTCTTC
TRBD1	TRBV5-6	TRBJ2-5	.	CASSFGTGKVSETQYF	TGTGCCAGCAGCTTCGGGACAGGGAAAGTCTCAGAGACCCAGTACTTC
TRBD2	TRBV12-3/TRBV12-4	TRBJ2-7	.	CASSLAGTSGNEQYF	TGTGCCAGCAGTTTGGCCGGGACTAGCGGAAACGAGCAGTACTTC
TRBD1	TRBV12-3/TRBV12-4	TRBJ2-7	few	CASRTGQGNSGEQYF	TGTGCCAGCAGAACGGGACAGGGTAATTCTGGCGAGCAGTACTTC
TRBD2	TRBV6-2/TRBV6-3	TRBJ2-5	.	CASSFALVLAGLGETQYF	TGTGCCAGCAGTTTCGCCCTGGTGCTAGCGGGATTGGGTGAGACCCAGTACTTC
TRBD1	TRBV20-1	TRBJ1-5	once	CSAVRQGGFQPQHF	TGCAGTGCCGTCAGACAGGGGGGTTTTCAGCCCCAGCATTTT
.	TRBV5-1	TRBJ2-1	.	CASSLGGGLSSYNEQFF	TGCGCCAGCAGCTTAGGAGGAGGCTTAAGCTCCTACAATGAGCAGTTCTTC
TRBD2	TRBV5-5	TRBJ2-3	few	CASSSLRTSGSTDTQYF	TGTGCCAGCAGTTCCCTGAGGACTAGCGGCAGCACAGATACGCAGTATTTT
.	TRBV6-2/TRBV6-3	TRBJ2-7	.	CASSYSITWYEQYF	TGTGCCAGCAGTTACTCGATTACGTGGTACGAGCAGTACTTC
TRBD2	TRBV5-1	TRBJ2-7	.	CASSLTSGVYEQYF	TGCGCCAGCAGCTTGACTAGCGGGGTCTACGAGCAGTACTTC
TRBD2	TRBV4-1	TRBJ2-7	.	CASSPVERGTYEQYF	TGCGCCAGCAGCCCGGTGGAGCGGGGAACCTACGAGCAGTACTTC
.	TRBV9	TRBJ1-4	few	CASSVQGQHNEKLFF	TGTGCCAGCAGCGTACAGGGCCAACATAATGAAAAACTGTTTTTT
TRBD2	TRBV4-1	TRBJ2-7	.	CASSQETSTYEQYF	TGCGCCAGCAGCCAAGAGACTAGCACCTACGAGCAGTACTTC
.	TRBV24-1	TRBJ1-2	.	CATAEDDGYTF	TGTGCCACCGCAGAGGACGATGGCTACACCTTC
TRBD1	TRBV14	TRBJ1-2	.	CASSRDSLLNYGYTF	TGTGCCAGCAGCCGGGACAGCTTATTGAACTATGGCTACACCTTC
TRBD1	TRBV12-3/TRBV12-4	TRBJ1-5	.	CASSLGGQVRNQPQHF	TGTGCCAGCAGTTTAGGCGGACAGGTACGGAATCAGCCCCAGCATTTT
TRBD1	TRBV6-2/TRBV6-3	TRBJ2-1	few	CASSYARSSQTGGYNEQFF	TGTGCCAGCAGTTACGCACGCAGTTCGCAGACAGGGGGCTACAATGAGCAGTTCTTC
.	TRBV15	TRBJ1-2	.	CATSTGRGAYGYTF	TGTGCCACCAGCACGGGCAGGGGAGCTTATGGCTACACCTTC